The 7 T cell receptor beta chains given below trace back to one sample, sequenced in a study of shared clonotypes between healthy human individuals. Naive CD8 cells lacked CD45RO, underwent positive selection for CCR7 and left out terminally differentiated effector memory CD45RA+ cells. The repertoire was sequenced with immunoSEQ multiplex PCR; TCRdb's copy has only in-frame clones and lacks some. Here the sample spans over 2,000,000 clones, around 95% being singletons. Material for sequencing was naive CD8+ T cells from PBMCs. The receptors were sampled from a man younger than 35 in good health. Some clones in this sample may be carry-over from other donors' samples.

The rearrangement links TRBV28 to TRBJ2-5; 8 bases are a match to TRBD1. CDR1 MDHEN and CDR2 SYDVKM come from the germline V gene. J lost 3 bases, V lost 7 bases, and 13 bases had no gene match. The CDR3 consists of 16 residues. DNA of the CDR3: TGTGCCAGCACCCAGGACAGGGTCAAGAGAAAAGAGACCCAGTACTTC. Encoded protein: CASTQDRVKRKETQYF.

The chain uses TRBV6-1 and TRBJ1-2; D possibly corresponds to TRBD1 (5 bases). CDR3 length: 14 residues. Trimming left V 5 bases short and J 4 bases short, with 14 bases between. Germline lookup yields CDR1 MNHNS and CDR2 SASEGT. This CDR3 is CASSLTGTAYGYTF. CDR3 coding DNA: TGTGCCAGCAGTTTGACCGGGACGGCCTATGGCTACACCTTC.

This clone was detected only once. This chain links TRBV27 with TRBJ2-7, with D unresolved. The V and J ends lost 8 bases and 4 bases respectively, with 21 bases between them. The V gene's germline CDR1 is MNHEY and CDR2 SMNVEV (reference sequence). The CDR3 runs to 15 residues. The CDR3 here is CASHTLGRPLYEQYF. CDR3 bases: TGTGCCAGCCACACTCTGGGTCGTCCGTTATACGAGCAGTACTTC.

This rearrangement joins TRBV7-6 to TRBJ2-7; 10 nucleotides agree with TRBD1. The V gene's germline CDR1 is SGHVS and CDR2 FNYEAQ. The CDR3 totals 15 residues. The J segment lost 4 bases and the V segment lost 4 bases, leaving 7 bases of the junction unmatched. The CDR3 coding sequence is TGTGCCAGCAGCTCAGGACCGGGACAGGGGTACGAGCAGTACTTC. Translation gives CASSSGPGQGYEQYF.

V gene TRBV12-5 combines with J gene TRBJ2-5; 9 nucleotides line up with TRBD1. Germline loops: CDR1 LGHNT, CDR2 FRNRAP. The V and J ends lost 6 bases and 4 bases, in that order; junction bases with no gene match: 9. The CDR3 is 15 amino acids. CDR3 coding DNA: TGTGCTAGTGGCCAAGGACAGGGGTTGGGAGAGACCCAGTACTTC. It specifies CASGQGQGLGETQYF.

V usage is TRBV7-6 and J usage is TRBJ2-1; 8 nucleotides agree with TRBD2. The CDR3 is 14 amino acids. J lost 7 bases, V lost 5 bases, and 7 bases had no gene match. CDR1 is SGHVS and CDR2 is FNYEAQ in the germline V gene. This CDR3 reads CASSPGLGGNEQFF. The DNA of the CDR3 is TGTGCCAGCAGCCCGGGACTAGGGGGAAATGAGCAGTTCTTC.

This clone appeared once. V usage is TRBV27 and J usage is TRBJ1-3, with D possibly matching TRBD1 (6 bases). CDR3 length: 16 amino acids. The V end was cut by 6 bases, the J end by 3 bases, with 18 bases between. Germline-derived CDR1 and CDR2 are MNHEY and SMNVEV (reference sequence). The CDR3, as DNA: TGTGCCAGCAGCACCGGCCCGGGGGCCATTGGAAACACCATATATTTT. Translating gives CASSTGPGAIGNTIYF.